A selection of T cell receptor beta chains follows, all from one sample in a study of blood T cell repertoires in COVID-19. TCRdb's table, derived via immunoSEQ multiplex PCR, lists solely in-frame clones and lacks some. The sample lists 90,000 to 130,000 clones; 88% were seen once. Sequencing input: peripheral blood. All receptors derive from a human donor in a cohort sampled during active COVID-19. Each CDR3 is given without its conserved first and last residue. A D gene is named only where the DNA matches it firmly.

d_call j_call v_call cdr3_aa
NA TRBJ2-7 TRBV19 ASSGQEGISYEQY
NA TRBJ2-1 TRBV7-8 ASSPFGERHNEQF
TRBD1 TRBJ2-4 TRBV5-1 ASSLLPGQENIQY
TRBD1 TRBJ1-4 TRBV7-8 ASSPSRDRGPNEKLF
NA TRBJ2-2 TRBV10-1 ASSESPWTGNTGELF
NA TRBJ2-7 TRBV6-5 ASSYGQGGGEQY
NA TRBJ2-3 TRBV2 ASSETRSFVTDTQY
NA TRBJ2-7 TRBV3-1/TRBV3-2 ASSQGAYSNGEQY
TRBD1 TRBJ1-5 TRBV19 ASSVKDSGTGASQPQH
NA TRBJ2-1 TRBV27 ASSAARDSSYNEQF
NA TRBJ1-1 TRBV6-5 ASSLNQGREAF
TRBD1 TRBJ1-1 TRBV15 ATSKFPPKETGVNTEAF
NA TRBJ2-1 TRBV6-4 ASSDGSEQF
NA TRBJ1-1 TRBV10-3 AISEDTLVNTEAF
TRBD1 TRBJ1-1 TRBV4-2 ASSQAGTGTEAF
NA TRBJ1-1 TRBV19 ASRPAGNTEAF
TRBD2 TRBJ2-1 TRBV6-6 ASRPAGGSYNEQF
NA TRBJ2-4 TRBV19 ASSTSLGRNIQY
NA TRBJ2-3 TRBV14 ASSQERGFTDTQY
NA TRBJ1-3 TRBV6-5 ASSFERGTGNTIY
TRBD2 TRBJ2-1 TRBV27 ASSRTSPEGDEQF
NA TRBJ2-7 TRBV7-3 ASSLGPTRNYEQY
NA TRBJ2-6 TRBV6-4 ASSESAGLSGANVLT
TRBD2 TRBJ2-1 TRBV11-3 ASSRVRGKSGSGEQF
NA TRBJ2-5 TRBV3-1/TRBV3-2 ASSHLGTGAETQY
NA TRBJ1-2 TRBV27 ASSLGRQVIYGYT
NA TRBJ2-2 TRBV24-1 ATSDLLGAGGELF
TRBD2 TRBJ2-1 TRBV10-1 ASSESRLAGGLSSYNEQF
TRBD2 TRBJ2-7 TRBV7-9 ASSSQGIAGAYEQY
NA TRBJ2-2 TRBV6-6 ASSRQSLDTGELF
NA TRBJ2-1 TRBV4-1 ASSLRQELSSYNEQF